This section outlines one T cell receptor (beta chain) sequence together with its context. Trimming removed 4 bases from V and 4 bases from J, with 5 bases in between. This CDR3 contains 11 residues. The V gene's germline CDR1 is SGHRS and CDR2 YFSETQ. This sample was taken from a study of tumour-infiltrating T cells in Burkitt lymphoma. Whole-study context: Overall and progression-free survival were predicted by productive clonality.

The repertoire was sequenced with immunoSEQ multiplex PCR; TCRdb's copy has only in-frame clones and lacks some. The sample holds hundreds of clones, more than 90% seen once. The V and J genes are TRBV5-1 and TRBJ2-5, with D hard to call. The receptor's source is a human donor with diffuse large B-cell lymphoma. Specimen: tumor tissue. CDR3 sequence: CASSPGETQYF. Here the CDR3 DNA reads TGCGCCAGCAGCCCTGGAGAGACCCAGTACTTC.